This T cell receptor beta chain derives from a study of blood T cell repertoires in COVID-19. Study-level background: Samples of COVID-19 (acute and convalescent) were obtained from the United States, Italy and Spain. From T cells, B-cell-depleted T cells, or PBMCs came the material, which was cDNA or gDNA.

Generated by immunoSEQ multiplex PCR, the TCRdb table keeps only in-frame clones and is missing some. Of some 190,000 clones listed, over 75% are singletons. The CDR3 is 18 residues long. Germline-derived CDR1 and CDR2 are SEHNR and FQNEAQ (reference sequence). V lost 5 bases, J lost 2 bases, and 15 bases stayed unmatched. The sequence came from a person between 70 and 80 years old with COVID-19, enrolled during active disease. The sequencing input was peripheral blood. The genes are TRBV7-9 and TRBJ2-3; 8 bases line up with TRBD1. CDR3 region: CASSKRFSGTGHTDTQYF. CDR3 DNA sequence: TGTGCCAGCAGCAAACGATTCTCCGGGACAGGACACACAGATACGCAGTATTTT.